This paragraph reports one T cell receptor (beta chain). In TCRdb, the reads were re-called with MiXCR into one record per CDR3 protein. The sample carries around 270,000 distinct CDR3 sequences, 9.1% recorded once. These data originate in a study of T cell repertoires in cytomegalovirus infection. Trimming pared 5 bases from V and 2 bases from J, leaving 10 bases between. Germline CDR1 reads MDHEN; CDR2 reads SYDVKM. The CDR3 loop spans 13 amino acids. The source of this sequence is a human donor in good health (CMV status not recorded). Some clones in this sample may be carry-over from other donors' samples. This chain uses TRBV28 with TRBJ2-7; D is unclear. The specimen was PBMCs. The CDR3 is CASSTLMPYEQYF. DNA for the CDR3: TGTGCCAGCAGTACCCTCATGCCCTACGAGCAGTACTTC.